This T cell receptor beta chain was retrieved from a study of CD8 T cells in Susac syndrome. Random hexamers were used to reverse transcribe roughly 0.45 to 1 ug of RNA. Via MiXCR, TCRdb re-called the immunoSEQ multiplex PCR reads, giving one row per CDR3 protein. This table has some 160,000 distinct CDR3 sequences, 90% to 95% appearing once. This CDR3 has 13 residues. The germline CDR1 and CDR2 sequences are DFQATT and SNEGSKA (reference sequence). V lost 5 bases and J lost 3; bases outside the gene matches: 5. The TCR originated in a human donor with Susac syndrome. The V and J genes are TRBV20-1 and TRBJ1-1, with TRBD1 matching over 8 bases. Material: CD4+ T cells from PBMCs. CDR3 DNA sequence: TGCAGTGCTCAACAGGGGGTCTACACTGAAGCTTTCTTT. This encodes CSAQQGVYTEAFF.